Below, one T cell receptor beta chain is given with its context. Its antigen is undetermined. Clones were read by immunoSEQ multiplex PCR, and TCRdb kept only the in-frame ones, dropping some. The data contain 85,000 to 120,000 clones, about four fifths of them singletons. The sample comes from a study of T cell responses to AZD1222 COVID-19 vaccine. Regarding the study as a whole: The peak T cell response came first, and repertoires were sampled only after it.

Looked up from germline, CDR1 is SGHTA and CDR2 is FQGNSA. With 5 bases removed from V and 2 bases from J, the gap between germline ends came to 9 bases. This CDR3 is 13 amino acids long. The material sequenced was peripheral blood, taken on day 0 of AZD1222 vaccination. The chain links TRBV7-2 to TRBJ2-5, with D unclear. The receptor was derived from an adult in good health. The CDR3 region is CASSAMTQETQYF. DNA for the CDR3: TGTGCCAGCAGCGCAATGACTCAAGAGACCCAGTACTTC.